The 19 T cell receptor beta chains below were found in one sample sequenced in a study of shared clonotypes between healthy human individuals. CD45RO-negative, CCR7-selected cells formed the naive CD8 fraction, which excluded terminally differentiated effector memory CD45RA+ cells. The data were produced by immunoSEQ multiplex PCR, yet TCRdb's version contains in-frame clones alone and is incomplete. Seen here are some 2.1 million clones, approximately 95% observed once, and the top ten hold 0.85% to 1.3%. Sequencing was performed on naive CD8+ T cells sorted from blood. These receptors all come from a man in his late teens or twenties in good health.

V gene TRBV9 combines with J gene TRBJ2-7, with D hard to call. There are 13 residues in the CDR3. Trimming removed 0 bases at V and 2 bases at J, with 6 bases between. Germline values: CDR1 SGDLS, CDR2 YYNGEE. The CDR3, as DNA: TGTGCCAGCAGCGTAGACGACCCCTACGAGCAGTACTTC. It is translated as CASSVDDPYEQYF.

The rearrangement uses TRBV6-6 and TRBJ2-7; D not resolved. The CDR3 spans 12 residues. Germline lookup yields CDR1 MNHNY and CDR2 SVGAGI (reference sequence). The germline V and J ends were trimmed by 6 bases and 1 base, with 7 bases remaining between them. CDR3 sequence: CASRGLSYEQYF. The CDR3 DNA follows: TGTGCCAGCAGGGGATTGTCCTACGAGCAGTACTTC.

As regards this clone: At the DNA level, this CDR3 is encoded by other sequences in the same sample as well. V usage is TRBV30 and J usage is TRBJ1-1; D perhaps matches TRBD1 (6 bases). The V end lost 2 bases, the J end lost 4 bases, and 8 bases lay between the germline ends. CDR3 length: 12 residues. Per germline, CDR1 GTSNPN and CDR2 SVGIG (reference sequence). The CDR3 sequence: CAWSLGGTEAFF. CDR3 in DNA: TGTGCCTGGAGTTTAGGGGGCACTGAAGCTTTCTTT.

The CDR3 here is CSVTDRVGGELFF. In DNA, the CDR3 is TGCAGCGTGACGGACAGGGTGGGCGGGGAGCTGTTTTTT. The rearrangement uses TRBV29-1 and TRBJ2-2; 8 nucleotides agree with TRBD1. In germline, CDR1 is SQVTM, CDR2 ANQGSEA. The CDR3 runs to 13 residues. V lost 6 bases and J lost 7; bases outside the gene matches: 7.

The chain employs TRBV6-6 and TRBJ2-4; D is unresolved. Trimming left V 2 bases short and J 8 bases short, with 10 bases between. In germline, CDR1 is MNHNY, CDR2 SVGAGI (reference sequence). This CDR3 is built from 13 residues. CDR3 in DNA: TGTGCCAGCAGTTACACCTTTGACGACATTCAGTACTTC. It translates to CASSYTFDDIQYF.

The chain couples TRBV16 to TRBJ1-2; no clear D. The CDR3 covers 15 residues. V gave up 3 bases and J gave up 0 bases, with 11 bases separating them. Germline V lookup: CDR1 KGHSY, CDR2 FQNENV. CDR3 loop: CASSHLELANYGYTF. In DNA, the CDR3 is TGTGCCAGCAGCCATTTGGAACTAGCTAACTATGGCTACACCTTC. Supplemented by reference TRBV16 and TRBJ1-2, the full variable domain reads GEEVAQTPKHLVRGEGQKAKLYCAPIKGHSYVFWYQQVLKNEFKFLISFQNENVFDETGMPKERFSAKCLPNSPCSLEIQATKLEDSAVYFCASSHLELANYGYTFGSGTRLTVV.

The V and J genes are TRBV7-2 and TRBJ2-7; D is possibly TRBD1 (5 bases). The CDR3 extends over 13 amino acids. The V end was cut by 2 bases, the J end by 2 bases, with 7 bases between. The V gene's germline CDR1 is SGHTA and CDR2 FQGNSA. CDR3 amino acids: CASSLQQAYEQYF. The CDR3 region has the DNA TGTGCCAGCAGCTTACAACAGGCCTACGAGCAGTACTTC.

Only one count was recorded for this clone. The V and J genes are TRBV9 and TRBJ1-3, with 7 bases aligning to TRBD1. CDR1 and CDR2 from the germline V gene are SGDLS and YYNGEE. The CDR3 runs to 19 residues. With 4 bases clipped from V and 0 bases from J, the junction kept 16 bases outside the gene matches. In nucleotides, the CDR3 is TGTGCCAGCAGCCCAGGGGGACAGTGGATCGGGAGCTCTGGAAACACCATATATTTT. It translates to CASSPGGQWIGSSGNTIYF.

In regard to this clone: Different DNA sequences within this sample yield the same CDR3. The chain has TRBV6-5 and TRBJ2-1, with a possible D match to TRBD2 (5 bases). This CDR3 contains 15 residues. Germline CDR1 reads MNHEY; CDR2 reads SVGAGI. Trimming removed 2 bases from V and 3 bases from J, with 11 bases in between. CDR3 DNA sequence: TGTGCCAGCAGTTACATGGCTAGCAGCTACAATGAGCAGTTCTTC. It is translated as CASSYMASSYNEQFF.

CDR3 region: CAWSSTGGEGGYTF. As DNA, the CDR3 is TGTGCCTGGAGTTCAACAGGGGGCGAGGGCGGCTACACCTTC. V gene TRBV30 combines with J gene TRBJ1-2; 9 bases align to TRBD1. Germline CDR1 GTSNPN, CDR2 SVGIG (reference sequence). The CDR3 is 14 amino acids. With V trimmed by 2 bases and J by 8 bases, 9 bases remained unmatched.

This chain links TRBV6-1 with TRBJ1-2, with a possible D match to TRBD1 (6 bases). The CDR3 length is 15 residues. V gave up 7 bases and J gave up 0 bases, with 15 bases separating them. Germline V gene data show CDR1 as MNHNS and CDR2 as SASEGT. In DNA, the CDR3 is TGTGCCAGCAACCCCAGGGGCCTAACTAACTATGGCTACACCTTC. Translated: CASNPRGLTNYGYTF.

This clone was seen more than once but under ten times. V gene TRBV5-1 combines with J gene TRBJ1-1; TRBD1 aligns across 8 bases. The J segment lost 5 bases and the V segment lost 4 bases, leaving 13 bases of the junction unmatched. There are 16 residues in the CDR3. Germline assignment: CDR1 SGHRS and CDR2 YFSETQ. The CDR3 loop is CASSDRGQVLSTEAFF. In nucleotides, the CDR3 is TGCGCCAGCAGCGACCGGGGACAGGTCCTTTCAACTGAAGCTTTCTTT.

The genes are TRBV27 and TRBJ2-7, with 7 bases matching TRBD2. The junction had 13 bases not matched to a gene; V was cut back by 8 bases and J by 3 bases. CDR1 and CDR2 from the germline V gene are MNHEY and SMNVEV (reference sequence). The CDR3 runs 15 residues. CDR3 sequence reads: CASATSGRGYYEQYF. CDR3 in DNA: TGTGCCAGCGCGACCAGTGGGAGGGGCTACTACGAGCAGTACTTC.

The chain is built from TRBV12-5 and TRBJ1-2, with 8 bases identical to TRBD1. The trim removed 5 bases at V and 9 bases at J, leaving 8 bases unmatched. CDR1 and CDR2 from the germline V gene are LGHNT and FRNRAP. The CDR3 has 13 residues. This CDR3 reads CASGLGTGGSYTF. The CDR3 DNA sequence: TGTGCTAGTGGTCTCGGGACAGGCGGCAGCTACACCTTC.

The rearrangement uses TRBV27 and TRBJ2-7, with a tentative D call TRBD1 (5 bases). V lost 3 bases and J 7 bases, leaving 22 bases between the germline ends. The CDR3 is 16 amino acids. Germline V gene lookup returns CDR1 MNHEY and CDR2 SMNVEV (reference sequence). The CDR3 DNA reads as TGTGCCAGCAGTTTTATCTCGGTGGCAGGGTTGGGGGAGCAGTACTTC. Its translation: CASSFISVAGLGEQYF.

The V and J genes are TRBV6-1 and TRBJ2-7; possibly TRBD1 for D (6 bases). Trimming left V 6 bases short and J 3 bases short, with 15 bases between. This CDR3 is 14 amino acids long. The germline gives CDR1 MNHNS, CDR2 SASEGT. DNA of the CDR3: TGTGCCAGCAGATTACAGGGAACAATCTACGAGCAGTACTTC. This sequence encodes CASRLQGTIYEQYF.

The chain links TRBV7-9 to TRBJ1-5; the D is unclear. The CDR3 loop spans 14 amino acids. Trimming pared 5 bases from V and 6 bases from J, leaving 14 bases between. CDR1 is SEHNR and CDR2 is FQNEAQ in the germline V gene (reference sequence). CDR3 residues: CASSLAGKSQPQHF. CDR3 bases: TGTGCCAGCAGCCTTGCGGGGAAGAGTCAGCCCCAGCATTTT.

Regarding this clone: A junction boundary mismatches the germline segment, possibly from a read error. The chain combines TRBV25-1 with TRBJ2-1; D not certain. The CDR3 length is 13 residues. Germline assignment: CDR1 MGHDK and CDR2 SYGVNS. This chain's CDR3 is CASSEHSNNEQFF. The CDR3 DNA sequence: TGTGCCAGCAGTGAGCACTCCAACAATGAGCAGTTCTTC.

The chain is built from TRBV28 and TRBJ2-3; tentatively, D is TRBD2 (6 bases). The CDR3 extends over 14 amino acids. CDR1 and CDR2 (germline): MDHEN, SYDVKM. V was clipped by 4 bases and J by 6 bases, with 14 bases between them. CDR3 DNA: TGTGCCAGCAGTTCCTCGTGGGGGGTTGATACGCAGTATTTT. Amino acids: CASSSSWGVDTQYF.